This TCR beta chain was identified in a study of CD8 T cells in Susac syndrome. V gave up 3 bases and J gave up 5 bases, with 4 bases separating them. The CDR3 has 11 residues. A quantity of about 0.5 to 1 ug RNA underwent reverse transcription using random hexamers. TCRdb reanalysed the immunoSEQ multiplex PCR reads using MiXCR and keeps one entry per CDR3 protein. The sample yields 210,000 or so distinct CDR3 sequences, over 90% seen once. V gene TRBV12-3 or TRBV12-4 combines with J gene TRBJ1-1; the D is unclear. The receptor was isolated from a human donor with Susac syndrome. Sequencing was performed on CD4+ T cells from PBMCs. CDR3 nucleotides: TGTGCCAGCAGTTTCACTACTGAAGCTTTCTTT. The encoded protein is CASSFTTEAFF.